Sequencing of this T cell receptor beta chain was carried out in a study of Ad26.COV2.S vaccination and SARS-CoV-2 variants. Assay used: immunoSEQ multiplex PCR; TCRdb lists only in-frame clones, some missing. Of more than 300,000 clones listed, roughly 80% were seen once; the top ten hold around 2.2%. Per the germline V gene, CDR1 is SNHLY and CDR2 is FYNNEI. This CDR3 has 16 amino acids. With V trimmed by 6 bases and J by 6 bases, 7 bases remained unmatched. This sample's treatment: around 19 received Ad26.COV2.S at low or high dose, single or two shots; 5 received placebo; per-sample allocation not given. Repertoires come from day 63 after the first vaccine or placebo injection.

The sample consisted of peripheral blood, taken in a trial of Ad26.COV2.S vaccine versus placebo. This receptor was identified in a person aged 18-65 years who received the Ad26.COV2.S COVID-19 vaccine or a placebo. The chain uses TRBV2 and TRBJ1-6; TRBD1 matches 11 bases. CDR3 sequence reads: CASRDGQGAVNSPLHF. CDR3 sequence (DNA): TGTGCCAGCAGAGATGGACAGGGGGCCGTTAATTCACCCCTCCACTTT. Looking up the rest from reference TRBV2 and TRBJ1-6 gives the full variable domain: EPEVTQTPSHQVTQMGQEVILRCVPISNHLYFYWYRQILGQKVEFLVSFYNNEISEKSEIFDDQFSVERPDGSNFTLKIRSTKLEDSAMYFCASRDGQGAVNSPLHFGNGTRLTVT.